Listed here are 5 T cell receptor beta chains from one sample, sequenced in a study of T-cell reconstitution after alpha-beta-depleted transplantation in children. Which antigens these TCRs recognize remains unknown. Preparing the TCRbeta library involved the use of unique molecular identifiers. TCRdb re-derived calls from the PCR reads in MiXCR, one entry per CDR3 protein. The data show approximately 32,000 distinct CDR3 sequences, with less than 8.5% seen just once and more than 25% held by the top ten. Study results and limitations: Several hundred expanded graft clones reportedly supplied alpha-beta T cells about two months after transplant.

This specimen was peripheral blood, taken 60 days after TCRalphabeta/CD19-depleted stem cell transplant. Source of these receptors: a child younger than two who had a stem cell transplant for acute myeloid leukemia, so the T cells may come from the graft donor.

This clonotype has a count of ten or more. This chain connects TRBV12-5 to TRBJ2-1; 8 bases align to TRBD2. J gave up 0 bases and V 6 bases, and 4 bases lay outside the gene matches. The CDR3 has 15 amino acids. Germline V lookup: CDR1 LGHNT, CDR2 FRNRAP. The CDR3 DNA follows: TGTGCTAGTGGCCCCAGCGGGAGCTCCTACAATGAGCAGTTCTTC. This codes for CASGPSGSSYNEQFF. Full variable domain (remainder filled in from reference TRBV12-5 and TRBJ2-1): DARVTQTPRHKVTEMGQEVTMRCQPILGHNTVFWYRQTMMQGLELLAYFRNRAPLDDSGMPKDRFSAEMPDATLATLKIQPSEPRDSAVYFCASGPSGSSYNEQFFGPGTRLTVL.

This clonotype was found many times. The V gene is TRBV24-1, the J gene TRBJ2-2, with 7 bases that match TRBD1. The CDR3 spans 16 residues. J was trimmed by 1 base and V by 2 bases; bases with no gene match: 3. Per the germline V gene, CDR1 is KGHDR and CDR2 is SFDVKD. The CDR3 here is CATSDSWDRNTGELFF. For the CDR3, the DNA is TGTGCCACCAGTGATTCCTGGGACAGGAACACCGGGGAGCTGTTTTTT.

This clonotype has ten or more counts. This rearrangement joins TRBV6-2 or TRBV6-3 to TRBJ2-1; 10 positions agree with TRBD2. CDR1 and CDR2 from the germline V gene are MNHEY and SVGEGT. CDR3 size: 16 residues. J lost 2 bases, V lost 4 bases, and 5 bases had no gene match. The CDR3 is CASSWERGGPYNEQFF. The CDR3 nucleotides read TGTGCCAGCAGTTGGGAGCGGGGGGGTCCCTACAATGAGCAGTTCTTC.

Regarding this clonotype: Mismatch with germline at one junction end may stem from a read error. The chain is built from TRBV12-3 or TRBV12-4 and TRBJ2-1; D is possibly TRBD1 or TRBD2 (5 bases each). This CDR3 is 18 amino acids long. The CDR3 bases are TGTGCCTGCAGTTTAGCGCGATTGGCTAGAGGGGTCTTCAATGAGCAGTTCTTC. Its protein product is CACSLARLARGVFNEQFF.

A few counts support this clonotype. The rearrangement joins TRBV10-3 to TRBJ1-2; no clear D. The CDR3 is 15 residues long. V gave up 0 bases and J gave up 1 base, with 9 bases separating them. CDR1 is ENHRY and CDR2 is SYGVKD in the germline V gene. This CDR3 is CAISESQRFNYGYTF. CDR3 in DNA: TGTGCCATCAGTGAGTCGCAGAGGTTTAACTATGGCTACACCTTC.